The rows below give T cell receptor beta chains drawn from one sample of a study of regulatory T cells in long-lasting Graves disease. TCRdb re-derived calls from the multiplex PCR reads in MiXCR, one entry per CDR3 protein. The repertoire includes around 500,000 distinct CDR3 sequences, roughly 14% of them detected once, and 10% sits in the top ten. A further study also used this sample, focusing on T cells in Graves' hyperthyroidism and ophthalmopathy.

The sequences come from peripheral blood mononuclear cells (PBMCs), collected at new diagnosis, from a patient treated with antithyroid drugs. The receptors derive from a man aged 25-40 years with Graves disease. CDR3s include the opening cysteine and the closing phenylalanine or tryptophan. D genes are given only for firm matches. Where a row states a size, it is once, few, many or the class of an expanded clone; other rows omit it.

>-|-|TRBJ2-3|TRBV27
CACSSPVETQYF
TGTGCCTGCAGTTCGCCCGTAGAGACGCAGTATTTT
>-|few|TRBJ2-6|TRBV20-1
CSASGSSGANVLTF
TGCAGTGCTAGTGGTTCCTCTGGGGCCAACGTCCTGACTTTC
>-|few|TRBJ2-2|TRBV6-1
CASSRGLTRTGELFF
TGTGCCAGCAGCCGAGGACTAACCCGCACCGGGGAGCTGTTTTTT
>-|-|TRBJ2-7|TRBV10-3
CAISTDKGYEQYF
TGTGCCATCAGTACGGATAAAGGCTACGAGCAGTACTTC
>-|many|TRBJ2-3|TRBV6-1
CASSMGRVTDTQYF
TGTGCCAGCAGTATGGGGCGGGTCACAGATACGCAGTATTTT
>-|few|TRBJ1-3|TRBV18
CASSPRGYSGNTIYF
TGTGCCAGCTCACCACGGGGCTACTCTGGAAACACCATATATTTT
>-|many|TRBJ1-1|TRBV7-8
CASSSPSGETNTEAFF
TGTGCCAGCAGCTCACCATCCGGGGAAACGAACACTGAAGCTTTCTTT
>-|many|TRBJ2-7|TRBV12-3/TRBV12-4
CASSTNSYEQYF
TGTGCCAGCAGCACAAACTCATACGAGCAGTACTTC
>-|many|TRBJ1-2|TRBV14
CASSPARGGGYTF
TGTGCCAGCAGCCCAGCTCGGGGGGGAGGCTACACCTTC
>-|many|TRBJ2-5|TRBV30
CAWSVSGGGETQYF
TGTGCCTGGAGTGTATCAGGGGGAGGAGAGACCCAGTACTTC
>-|many|TRBJ2-5|TRBV9
CASSVDPRLPGETQYF
TGTGCCAGCAGCGTGGACCCTCGACTACCCGGGGAGACCCAGTACTTC
>-|many|TRBJ2-5|TRBV2
CASSEAEFGTQYF
TGTGCCAGCAGTGAAGCAGAGTTTGGGACCCAGTACTTC
>-|-|TRBJ2-1|TRBV7-8
CASSLVLARNEQFF
TGTGCCAGCAGCTTAGTACTAGCCCGGAACGAGCAGTTCTTC
>-|many|TRBJ1-1|TRBV27
CASSFRQGAEAFF
TGTGCCAGCAGTTTCCGGCAGGGCGCTGAAGCTTTCTTT
>-|-|TRBJ1-2|TRBV6-5
CASSYAAGSGGYTF
TGTGCCAGCAGTTACGCGGCGGGGTCTGGCGGCTACACCTTC
>-|-|TRBJ2-7|TRBV20-1
CSAPGSSFYEQYF
TGCAGTGCTCCGGGTTCTAGTTTTTACGAGCAGTACTTC
>-|-|TRBJ1-4|TRBV4-1
CASSQPWWDRLFF
TGCGCCAGCAGCCAGCCATGGTGGGATAGACTGTTTTTT
>-|-|TRBJ2-7|TRBV20-1
CSAPQGPAGPYEQYF
TGCAGTGCCCCACAGGGACCAGCGGGACCCTACGAGCAGTACTTC
>-|many|TRBJ1-1|TRBV11-2
CASSSLLNTEAFF
TGTGCCAGCAGCTCCCTGTTGAACACTGAAGCTTTCTTT
>-|few|TRBJ1-4|TRBV4-2
CASSSRDTSGGSEKLFF
TGTGCCAGCAGCTCCCGGGACACCTCCGGAGGGTCTGAAAAACTGTTTTTT
>TRBD1|many|TRBJ2-1|TRBV29-1
CSVEAGTGGMGNEQFF
TGCAGCGTTGAAGCCGGGACAGGGGGCATGGGAAATGAGCAGTTCTTC
>-|-|TRBJ1-1|TRBV30
CAWSFGTTNTEAFF
TGTGCCTGGAGTTTTGGCACGACGAACACTGAAGCTTTCTTT
>TRBD2|many|TRBJ2-1|TRBV6-9
CASSYAGGRRTYNEQFF
TGTGCCAGCAGTTACGCGGGCGGGAGGAGAACCTACAATGAGCAGTTCTTC
>-|many|TRBJ2-1|TRBV24-1
CATSDPSTWGAVDNEQFF
TGTGCCACCAGTGACCCATCGACTTGGGGGGCCGTGGACAATGAGCAGTTCTTC
>-|-|TRBJ1-6|TRBV5-4
CASSRDRSPLHF
TGTGCCAGCAGCAGAGACAGGTCACCCCTCCACTTT
>-|-|TRBJ1-3|TRBV18
CASSAASSGNTIYF
TGTGCCAGCTCAGCCGCCAGCTCTGGAAACACCATATATTTT
>TRBD2|-|TRBJ2-1|TRBV19
CASIPSGRALDEQFF
TGTGCCAGTATCCCTAGCGGGAGGGCCCTCGATGAGCAGTTCTTC
>-|-|TRBJ2-6|TRBV20-1
CSARARGRSSGANVLTF
TGCAGTGCTAGAGCTCGGGGCCGCTCCTCTGGGGCCAACGTCCTGACTTTC
>TRBD1|many|TRBJ2-7|TRBV5-1
CASSADREVDEQYF
TGCGCCAGCAGCGCGGACAGGGAGGTGGACGAGCAGTACTTC
>TRBD1|many|TRBJ1-6|TRBV3-1
CASQDRGEGSPLHF
TGTGCCAGCCAGGACAGGGGGGAAGGATCACCCCTCCACTTT
>TRBD2|few|TRBJ2-5|TRBV20-1
CSAPGPRTSGIQEAQYF
TGCAGTGCTCCAGGCCCCAGGACTAGCGGGATCCAAGAGGCCCAGTACTTC
>-|few|TRBJ2-3|TRBV5-1
CASNRDVSTDTQYF
TGCGCCAGCAATCGGGACGTTAGCACAGATACGCAGTATTTT
>-|many|TRBJ1-1|TRBV20-1
CSAADTDKAFF
TGCAGTGCCGCAGACACAGACAAAGCTTTCTTT
>-|-|TRBJ2-5|TRBV3-1
CASNLGTPRPGTQYF
TGTGCCAGCAACCTAGGGACTCCACGTCCGGGGACCCAGTACTTC
>-|many|TRBJ2-7|TRBV18
CASSPGLSSYEQYF
TGTGCCAGCTCACCAGGACTCTCATCCTACGAGCAGTACTTC
>-|many|TRBJ1-2|TRBV11-2
CASSPSGYGYTF
TGTGCCAGCAGCCCCAGCGGATATGGCTACACCTTC
>-|few|TRBJ1-2|TRBV5-5
CASTVLPGHYGYTF
TGTGCCAGCACCGTGCTCCCGGGGCACTATGGCTACACCTTC
>-|-|TRBJ2-5|TRBV28
CASSQIEGTQYF
TGTGCCAGCAGCCAAATAGAAGGGACCCAGTACTTC
>-|many|TRBJ2-1|TRBV5-8
CASGTGLYNEQFF
TGTGCCAGCGGCACGGGACTCTACAATGAGCAGTTCTTC
>-|-|TRBJ2-7|TRBV12-3/TRBV12-4
CASSTEADFSYEQYF
TGTGCCAGCAGCACTGAAGCGGACTTCTCCTACGAGCAGTACTTC
>TRBD2|many|TRBJ2-7|TRBV5-1
CASSRRGLAGPYEQYF
TGCGCCAGCAGCAGACGGGGACTAGCGGGACCCTACGAGCAGTACTTC